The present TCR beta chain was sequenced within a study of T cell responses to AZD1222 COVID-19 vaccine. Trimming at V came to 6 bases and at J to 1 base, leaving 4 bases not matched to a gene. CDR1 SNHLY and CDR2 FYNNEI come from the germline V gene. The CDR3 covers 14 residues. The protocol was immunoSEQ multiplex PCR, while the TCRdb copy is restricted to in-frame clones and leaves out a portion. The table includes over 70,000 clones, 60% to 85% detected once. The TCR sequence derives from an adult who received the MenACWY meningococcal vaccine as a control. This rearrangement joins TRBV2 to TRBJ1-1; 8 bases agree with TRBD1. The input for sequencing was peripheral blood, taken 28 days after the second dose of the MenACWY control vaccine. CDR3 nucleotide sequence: TGTGCCAGCAGAGACAGGGGAGAGAACACTGAAGCTTTCTTT. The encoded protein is CASRDRGENTEAFF.